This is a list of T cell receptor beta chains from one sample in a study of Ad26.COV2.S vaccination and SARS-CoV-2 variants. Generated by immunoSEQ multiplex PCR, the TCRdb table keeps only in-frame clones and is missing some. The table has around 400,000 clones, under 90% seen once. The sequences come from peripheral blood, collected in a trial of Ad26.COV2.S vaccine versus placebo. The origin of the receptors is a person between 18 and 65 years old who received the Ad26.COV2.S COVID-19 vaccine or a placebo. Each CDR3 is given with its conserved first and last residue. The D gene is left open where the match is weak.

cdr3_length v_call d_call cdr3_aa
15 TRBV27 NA CASRPPTGLNSPLHF
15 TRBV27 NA CASSQEGFGNQPQHF
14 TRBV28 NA CASSLGGSPHEQYF
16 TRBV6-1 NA CASSGSSGIINSPLHF
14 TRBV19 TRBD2 CASSILRETGELFF
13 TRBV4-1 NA CASSQVGGTEAFF
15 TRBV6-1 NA CASSEEDDSGNTIYF
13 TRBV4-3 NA CASSQRVGNTQYF
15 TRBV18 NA CASSPPQGTTYEQYF
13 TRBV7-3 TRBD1 CASSLQGGQPQHF
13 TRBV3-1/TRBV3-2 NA CASSLGSDNEQFF
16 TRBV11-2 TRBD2 CASSLVTSGGASEQFF
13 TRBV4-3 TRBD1 CASSPNRGRGYTF
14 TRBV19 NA CASSFDTLSYEQYF